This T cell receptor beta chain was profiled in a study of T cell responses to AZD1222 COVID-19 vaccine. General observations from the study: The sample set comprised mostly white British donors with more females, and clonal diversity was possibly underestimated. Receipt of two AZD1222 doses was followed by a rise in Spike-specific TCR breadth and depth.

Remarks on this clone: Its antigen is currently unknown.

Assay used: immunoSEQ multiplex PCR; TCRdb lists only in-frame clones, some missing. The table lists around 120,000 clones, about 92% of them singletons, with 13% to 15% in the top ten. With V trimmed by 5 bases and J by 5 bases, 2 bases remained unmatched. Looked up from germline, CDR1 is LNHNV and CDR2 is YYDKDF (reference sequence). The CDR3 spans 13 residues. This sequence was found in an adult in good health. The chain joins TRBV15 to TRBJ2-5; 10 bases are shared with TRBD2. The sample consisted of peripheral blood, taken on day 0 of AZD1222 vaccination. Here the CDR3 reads CATSEGLAETQYF. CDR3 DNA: TGTGCCACCAGCGAGGGACTAGCGGAGACCCAGTACTTC.